Following are 26 T cell receptor beta chains from one sample sequenced in a study of blood T cell repertoires in COVID-19. The data were produced by immunoSEQ multiplex PCR, yet TCRdb's version contains in-frame clones alone and is incomplete. This table has some 95,000 clones, roughly 90% appearing once. Sequenced material: peripheral blood. These receptors were collected from a human donor with active COVID-19. The donor label of this sample is uncertain.

The chain employs TRBV29-1 and TRBJ2-3, with 7 bases lining up with TRBD2. The length of the CDR3 is 14 residues. V shed 7 bases, J shed 0 bases, and the junction held 7 bases outside the gene matches. The V gene's germline CDR1 is SQVTM and CDR2 ANQGSEA. CDR3: CSALFGGSTDTQYF. The CDR3 bases are TGCAGCGCCCTCTTCGGGGGGAGCACAGATACGCAGTATTTT.

The chain links TRBV5-1 to TRBJ2-2, with a tentative D call TRBD1 (6 bases). This CDR3 region has 15 residues. The germline V and J ends were trimmed by 4 bases and 2 bases, with 12 bases remaining between them. Germline CDR1 and CDR2: SGHRS and YFSETQ. This CDR3 is CASSLGAHNTGELFF. Here the CDR3 DNA reads TGCGCCAGCAGCCTGGGGGCGCATAACACCGGGGAGCTGTTTTTT.

CDR3 DNA sequence: TGTGCCAGTAGTTCCGGACAGGGGGCGGGAGACAATCAGCCCCAGCATTTT. It codes for CASSSGQGAGDNQPQHF. The genes are TRBV19 and TRBJ1-5, with 11 bases aligning to TRBD1. Germline CDR1 and CDR2: LNHDA and SQIVND (reference sequence). With V trimmed by 5 bases and J by 3 bases, 9 bases remained unmatched. This CDR3 region has 17 residues.

CDR3 region: CASRPGDRPNYGYTF. In DNA form, the CDR3 reads TGTGCCAGTAGGCCGGGGGACAGACCTAACTATGGCTACACCTTC. The rearrangement joins TRBV19 to TRBJ1-2; TRBD1 matches 7 bases. Germline-derived CDR1 and CDR2 are LNHDA and SQIVND (reference sequence). The CDR3 is made up of 15 amino acids. V lost 6 bases to trimming and J lost 0 bases; unmatched junction nucleotides: 7. The whole variable domain, filled in from reference TRBV19 and TRBJ1-2, reads DGGITQSPKYLFRKEGQNVTLSCEQNLNHDAMYWYRQDPGQGLRLIYYSQIVNDFQKGDIAEGYSVSREKKESFPLTVTSAQKNPTAFYLCASRPGDRPNYGYTFGSGTRLTVV.

The V and J genes are TRBV6-6 and TRBJ2-2; 8 nucleotides match TRBD1. This CDR3 has 16 residues. V lost 1 base to trimming and J lost 6 bases; unmatched junction nucleotides: 7. Germline-derived CDR1 and CDR2 are MNHNY and SVGAGI (reference sequence). The CDR3 coding sequence is TGTGCCAGCAGTTACTTCCAGGGGGCAAGCGCCGGGGAGCTGTTTTTT. Residues: CASSYFQGASAGELFF.

The chain combines TRBV2 with TRBJ2-2; 11 nucleotides agree with TRBD1. J was trimmed by 5 bases and V by 8 bases; bases with no gene match: 7. This CDR3 has 15 residues. Germline loops: CDR1 SNHLY, CDR2 FYNNEI. CDR3 nucleotides: TGTGCCAGCGGTGGACAGGGGGCTTGGACCGGGGAGCTGTTTTTT. It encodes CASGGQGAWTGELFF.

V gene TRBV19 combines with J gene TRBJ1-2; TRBD1 aligns across 8 bases. The germline gives CDR1 LNHDA, CDR2 SQIVND (reference sequence). The CDR3 has 16 residues. The V segment lost 1 base and the J segment 3 bases; nucleotides outside the gene matches: 7. CDR3 nucleotides: TGTGCCAGTAGTATAGTAACGGCAGGGGGCTACTATGGCTACACCTTC. Amino acids: CASSIVTAGGYYGYTF.

The rearrangement uses TRBV2 and TRBJ1-2; D is unresolved. The CDR3 extends over 13 amino acids. The V gene's germline CDR1 is SNHLY and CDR2 FYNNEI. V gave up 4 bases and J gave up 4 bases, with 10 bases separating them. The CDR3 here is CASSGQVLYGYTF. CDR3 coding DNA: TGTGCCAGCAGTGGTCAGGTTCTCTATGGCTACACCTTC. The whole variable domain, remainder taken from reference TRBV2 and TRBJ1-2, is EPEVTQTPSHQVTQMGQEVILRCVPISNHLYFYWYRQILGQKVEFLVSFYNNEISEKSEIFDDQFSVERPDGSNFTLKIRSTKLEDSAMYFCASSGQVLYGYTFGSGTRLTVV.

The chain couples TRBV5-4 to TRBJ2-1, with 7 bases aligning to TRBD2. CDR1 and CDR2 (germline): SGHNT, YYREEE (reference sequence). Unmatched junction bases numbered 3, after V lost 0 bases and J lost 6 bases. This CDR3 is built from 14 residues. CDR3 sequence reads: CASSLVLASNEQFF. CDR3 DNA sequence: TGTGCCAGCAGCTTGGTACTAGCGAGCAATGAGCAGTTCTTC.

The V and J genes are TRBV2 and TRBJ2-3; 8 positions match TRBD2. CDR1 and CDR2 from the germline V gene are SNHLY and FYNNEI. CDR3 length: 14 residues. Unmatched junction bases numbered 8, after V lost 4 bases and J lost 8 bases. CDR3 region: CASSAEREQGTQYF. Here the CDR3 DNA reads TGTGCCAGCAGTGCTGAGCGGGAGCAGGGTACGCAGTATTTT.

The chain carries TRBV13 and TRBJ2-2, with D possibly matching TRBD2 (6 bases). Germline lookup yields CDR1 PRHDT and CDR2 FYEKMQ (reference sequence). The CDR3 covers 14 residues. With 4 bases removed from V and 1 base from J, the gap between germline ends came to 7 bases. As DNA, the CDR3 is TGTGCCAGCAGCTCGGGACTGAACACCGGGGAGCTGTTTTTT. Its translation is CASSSGLNTGELFF.

V usage is TRBV15 and J usage is TRBJ2-7; 8 bases fit TRBD2. Per germline, CDR1 LNHNV and CDR2 YYDKDF (reference sequence). J gave up 0 bases and V 0 bases, and 10 bases lay outside the gene matches. This CDR3 contains 18 residues. CDR3 sequence: CATSREFAGGSFSYEQYF. The CDR3 nucleotides are TGTGCCACCAGCAGAGAATTTGCGGGGGGATCGTTCTCCTACGAGCAGTACTTC. The whole variable domain, filled in from reference TRBV15 and TRBJ2-7, reads DAMVIQNPRYQVTQFGKPVTLSCSQTLNHNVMYWYQQKSSQAPKLLFHYYDKDFNNEADTPDNFQSRRPNTSFCFLDIRSPGLGDTAMYLCATSREFAGGSFSYEQYFGPGTRLTVT.

The genes are TRBV18 and TRBJ1-2; D is perhaps TRBD1 (6 bases). Germline assignment: CDR1 KGHSH and CDR2 LQKENI. The CDR3 spans 18 residues. V was pared by 3 bases and J by 1 base, with 21 bases between. The chain's CDR3 is CASSPLGGGRRSNYGYTF. The CDR3 DNA reads as TGTGCCAGCTCACCGCTAGGGGGGGGGAGAAGAAGTAACTATGGCTACACCTTC.

The genes are TRBV19 and TRBJ2-6; D remains unclear. Looked up from germline, CDR1 is LNHDA and CDR2 is SQIVND (reference sequence). Trimming pared 7 bases from V and 12 bases from J, leaving 10 bases between. The CDR3 totals 11 residues. The CDR3 DNA reads TGTGCCAGTACAGACTTACGCGTCCTGACTTTC. Amino acid sequence: CASTDLRVLTF.

The genes are TRBV10-2 and TRBJ2-3, with 9 bases matching TRBD2. This CDR3 spans 16 amino acids. Germline loops: CDR1 WSHSY, CDR2 SAAADI. Unmatched junction bases numbered 10, after V lost 4 bases and J lost 5 bases. The CDR3 sequence: CASSARRGGQGDTQYF. The CDR3 coding sequence is TGCGCCAGCAGTGCGCGGCGGGGGGGCCAGGGAGATACGCAGTATTTT.

V is TRBV9 and J is TRBJ2-1; 10 nucleotides agree with TRBD1. The germline V gene encodes CDR1 SGDLS and CDR2 YYNGEE. The V segment lost 4 bases and the J segment 5 bases; nucleotides outside the gene matches: 12. The CDR3 covers 17 residues. This CDR3 reads CASSQISGTGVDNEQFF. The CDR3, as DNA: TGTGCCAGCAGCCAAATCTCCGGGACAGGGGTTGACAATGAGCAGTTCTTC.

The chain employs TRBV6-2 or TRBV6-3 and TRBJ2-7, with 7 bases fitting TRBD1. The CDR3 covers 14 residues. Trimming removed 0 bases from V and 7 bases from J; junction bases left unmatched: 6. The germline V gene encodes CDR1 MNHEY and CDR2 SVGEGT. Here the CDR3 DNA reads TGTGCCAGCAGTTACTCGGGACAGTTCCTGGAGCAGTACTTC. Amino acids: CASSYSGQFLEQYF.

The chain combines TRBV7-9 with TRBJ2-7; D uncertain. CDR1 and CDR2 from the germline V gene are SEHNR and FQNEAQ (reference sequence). The CDR3 contains 16 residues. V lost 1 base and J lost 6, with 19 bases in between. The CDR3 bases are TGTGCCAGCAGCTTAGATCGTCTATCTCTTGTCGGCGAGCAGTACTTC. Amino acid sequence: CASSLDRLSLVGEQYF.

The chain is built from TRBV13 and TRBJ2-3; 8 nucleotides line up with TRBD2. J lost 5 bases, V lost 5 bases, and 18 bases had no gene match. CDR1 PRHDT and CDR2 FYEKMQ come from the germline V gene (reference sequence). This CDR3 contains 18 residues. The CDR3 DNA follows: TGTGCCAGCAGCCCGCCGAATCTCGGGGGGGCCATGGGAGATACGCAGTATTTT. Translating it yields CASSPPNLGGAMGDTQYF.

V and J are TRBV13 and TRBJ2-7; TRBD1 might be the D (5 bases). V lost 0 bases and J 5 bases, leaving 11 bases between the germline ends. This CDR3 is 14 amino acids long. Germline V gives CDR1 PRHDT, CDR2 FYEKMQ (reference sequence). CDR3 sequence: CASSLGQGTNEQYF. In DNA, the CDR3 is TGTGCCAGCAGCTTAGGGCAGGGTACCAACGAGCAGTACTTC.

The CDR3 sequence: CASSSGQETQYF. For the CDR3, the DNA is TGCGCCAGCAGCTCCGGCCAAGAGACCCAGTACTTC. The chain employs TRBV5-1 and TRBJ2-5; no clear D gene. Deletions cut 3 bases from V and 1 base from J, with 4 bases between. The germline gives CDR1 SGHRS, CDR2 YFSETQ. The CDR3 runs 12 residues.

The chain employs TRBV18 and TRBJ1-3; perhaps TRBD1 as D (6 bases). Germline assignment: CDR1 KGHSH and CDR2 LQKENI. The CDR3 runs to 17 residues. Trimming removed 1 base at V and 1 base at J, with 14 bases between. The CDR3 bases are TGTGCCAGCTCACCACTAAGTCCAGGGGCTTCTGGAAACACCATATATTTT. Amino acids: CASSPLSPGASGNTIYF.

The chain couples TRBV5-4 to TRBJ1-1; unclear D gene. Germline CDR1 SGHNT, CDR2 YYREEE (reference sequence). The length of the CDR3 is 15 residues. V was trimmed by 6 bases and J by 6 bases, leaving 21 bases between them. The CDR3 DNA is TGTGCCAGCACAGCAATAGGTGGCGGTTCTGCTGAAGCTTTCTTT. Its translation is CASTAIGGGSAEAFF.

The V call is TRBV9, the J call TRBJ2-3; a possible D gene is TRBD2 (6 bases). From germline, CDR1 is SGDLS and CDR2 YYNGEE. There are 17 residues in the CDR3. Trimming removed 3 bases at V and 3 bases at J, with 20 bases between. The CDR3 loop reads CASSASGTPPVTDTQYF. DNA for the CDR3: TGTGCCAGCAGCGCATCCGGGACTCCGCCTGTGACAGATACGCAGTATTTT. Supplemented by reference TRBV9 and TRBJ2-3, the full variable domain reads DSGVTQTPKHLITATGQRVTLRCSPRSGDLSVYWYQQSLDQGLQFLIQYYNGEERAKGNILERFSAQQFPDLHSELNLSSLELGDSALYFCASSASGTPPVTDTQYFGPGTRLTVL.

V gene TRBV6-1 combines with J gene TRBJ2-5; the match to TRBD2 covers 11 bases. This CDR3 spans 17 amino acids. Looked up from germline, CDR1 is MNHNS and CDR2 is SASEGT. V dropped 0 bases and J dropped 3; count of bases not matched to a gene: 6. As DNA, the CDR3 is TGTGCCAGCAGTGAAGCGGCGGGACTAGCGGTTAAAGAGACCCAGTACTTC. This codes for CASSEAAGLAVKETQYF.

This chain joins TRBV20-1 and TRBJ1-3; 8 nucleotides agree with TRBD1. This CDR3 has 15 residues. The V gene end was trimmed by 3 bases and the J gene end by 4 bases; junction bases not matched to a gene: 8. From germline, CDR1 is DFQATT and CDR2 SNEGSKA (reference sequence). The CDR3 loop reads CSASAQGVRGNTIYF. The DNA for the CDR3 is TGCAGTGCTAGTGCACAGGGGGTTCGCGGAAACACCATATATTTT.